Below, one TCR beta chain is given with its context. Its antigen is not known. TCRdb reprocessed the PCR reads with MiXCR, giving one entry per CDR3 protein. The sample includes tens of thousands of distinct CDR3 sequences, roughly 50% seen only once; the top ten take about 5.6%. Stated time point: late sampling 161 to 241 days after vaccination in three convalescent patients. This record comes from a study of vaccination and CD4 T cells after COVID-19. Whole-study findings and limits: Spike mono-reactivity was found in 304 of 307 vaccine-specific clones from convalescent patients.

The CDR3 extends over 15 amino acids. V dropped 1 base and J dropped 5; count of bases not matched to a gene: 2. Germline CDR1 SGHVS, CDR2 FNYEAQ. The rearrangement links TRBV7-6 to TRBJ2-5; 12 bases are a match to TRBD2. The sample consisted of CD4+ T cells from blood, taken about 7 months after SARS-CoV-2 vaccination. The receptor comes from a human donor who had recovered from COVID-19. The CDR3 DNA follows: TGTGCCAGCAGCTTAGTAGGGACTAGCGGGGAGACCCAGTACTTC. As protein: CASSLVGTSGETQYF.